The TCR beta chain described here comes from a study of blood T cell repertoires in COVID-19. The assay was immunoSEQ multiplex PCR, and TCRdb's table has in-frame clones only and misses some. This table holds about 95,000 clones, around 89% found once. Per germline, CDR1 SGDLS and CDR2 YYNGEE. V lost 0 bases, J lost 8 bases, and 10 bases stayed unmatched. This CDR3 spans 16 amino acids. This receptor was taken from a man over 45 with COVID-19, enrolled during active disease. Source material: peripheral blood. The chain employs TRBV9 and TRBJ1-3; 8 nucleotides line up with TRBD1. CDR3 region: CASSVDVGTGWDTIYF. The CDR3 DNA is TGTGCCAGCAGCGTAGATGTTGGGACAGGATGGGACACCATATATTTT.